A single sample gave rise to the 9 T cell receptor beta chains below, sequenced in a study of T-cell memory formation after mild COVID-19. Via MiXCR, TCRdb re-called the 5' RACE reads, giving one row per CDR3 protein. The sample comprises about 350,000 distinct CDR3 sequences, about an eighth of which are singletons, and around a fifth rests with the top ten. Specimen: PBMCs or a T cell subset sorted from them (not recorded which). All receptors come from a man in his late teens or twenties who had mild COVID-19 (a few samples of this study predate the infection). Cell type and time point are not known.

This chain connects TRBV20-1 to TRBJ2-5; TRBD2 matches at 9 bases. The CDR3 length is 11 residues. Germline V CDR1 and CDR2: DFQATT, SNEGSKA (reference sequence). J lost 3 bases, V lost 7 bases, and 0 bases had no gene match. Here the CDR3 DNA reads TGCAGTGGCGGGGGGGAAGAGACCCAGTACTTC. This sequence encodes CSGGGEETQYF.

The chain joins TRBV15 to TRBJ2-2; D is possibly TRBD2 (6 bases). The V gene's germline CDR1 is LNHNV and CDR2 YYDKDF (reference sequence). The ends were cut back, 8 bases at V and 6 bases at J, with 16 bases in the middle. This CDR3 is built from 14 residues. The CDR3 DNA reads TGTGCCACCCGGAGGGATAATGGCCCCGGGGAGCTGTTTTTT. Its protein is CATRRDNGPGELFF.

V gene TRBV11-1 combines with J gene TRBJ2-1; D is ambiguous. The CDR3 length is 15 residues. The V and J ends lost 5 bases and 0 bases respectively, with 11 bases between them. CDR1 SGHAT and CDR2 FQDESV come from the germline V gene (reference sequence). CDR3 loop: CASSADPRSYNEQFF. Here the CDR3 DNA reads TGTGCCAGCAGCGCGGACCCGCGCTCCTACAATGAGCAGTTCTTC.

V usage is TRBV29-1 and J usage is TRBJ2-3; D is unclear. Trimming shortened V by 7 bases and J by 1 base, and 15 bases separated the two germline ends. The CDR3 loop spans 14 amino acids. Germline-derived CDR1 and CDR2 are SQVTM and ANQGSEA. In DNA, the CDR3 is TGCAGCGGAGGATCGGGCGGCGGCACAGATACGCAGTATTTT. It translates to CSGGSGGGTDTQYF.

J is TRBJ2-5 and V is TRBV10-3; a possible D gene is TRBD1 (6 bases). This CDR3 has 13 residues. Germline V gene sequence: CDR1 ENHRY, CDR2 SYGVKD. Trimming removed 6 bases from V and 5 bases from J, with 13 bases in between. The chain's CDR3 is CAISSGDQETQYF. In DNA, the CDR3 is TGTGCCATCAGCTCAGGGGATCAGGAGACCCAGTACTTC.

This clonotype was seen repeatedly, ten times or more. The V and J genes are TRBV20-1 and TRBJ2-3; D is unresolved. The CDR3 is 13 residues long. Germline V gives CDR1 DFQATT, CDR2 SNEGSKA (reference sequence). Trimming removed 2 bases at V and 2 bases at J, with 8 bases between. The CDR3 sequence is CSARPQNTDTQYF. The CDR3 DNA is TGCAGTGCTAGACCCCAAAACACAGATACGCAGTATTTT.

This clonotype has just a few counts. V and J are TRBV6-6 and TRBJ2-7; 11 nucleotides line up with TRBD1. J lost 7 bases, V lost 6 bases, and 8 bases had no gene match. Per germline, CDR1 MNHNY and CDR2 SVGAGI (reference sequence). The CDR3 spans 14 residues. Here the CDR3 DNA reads TGTGCCAGCAGCCACACGGACAGGGGGCTTGAGCAGTACTTC. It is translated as CASSHTDRGLEQYF.

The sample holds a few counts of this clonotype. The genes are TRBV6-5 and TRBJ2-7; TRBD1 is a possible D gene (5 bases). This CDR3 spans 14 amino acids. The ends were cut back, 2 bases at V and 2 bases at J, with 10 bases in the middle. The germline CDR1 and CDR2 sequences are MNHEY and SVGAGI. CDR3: CASSYAQGTYEQYF. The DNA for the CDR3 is TGTGCCAGCAGTTACGCGCAGGGAACCTACGAGCAGTACTTC.

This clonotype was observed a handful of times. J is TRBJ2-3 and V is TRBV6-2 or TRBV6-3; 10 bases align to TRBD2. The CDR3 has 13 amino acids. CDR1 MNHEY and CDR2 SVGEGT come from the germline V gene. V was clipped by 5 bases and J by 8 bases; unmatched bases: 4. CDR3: CASSTSGETTQYF. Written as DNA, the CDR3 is TGTGCCAGCAGTACTAGCGGGGAGACTACGCAGTATTTT.